A single sample gave rise to the 30 T cell receptor beta chains below, sequenced in a study of blood T cells in healthy people across ages. Using a J-beta primer mix together with a sample-barcoded 5' primer, a second PCR was run for 7 to 11 cycles. TCRdb re-derived calls from the 5' RACE reads in MiXCR, one entry per CDR3 protein. Here the sample spans hundreds of thousands of distinct CDR3 sequences, roughly 48% being singletons. The sample was blood. Receptors were obtained from a man aged 30 to 45 in good health.

The chain uses TRBV10-3 and TRBJ1-6; 7 positions agree with TRBD1. The junction had 13 bases not matched to a gene; V was cut back by 6 bases and J by 5 bases. The CDR3 runs 17 residues. In germline, CDR1 is ENHRY, CDR2 SYGVKD. The CDR3 spells CAIREGMGTDHNSPLHF. As DNA, the CDR3 is TGTGCCATCAGGGAGGGGATGGGGACAGACCATAATTCACCCCTCCACTTT.

This clonotype has more than one count but fewer than ten. The CDR3 loop is CASSWREDAVQYF. CDR3 coding DNA: TGTGCCAGCAGCTGGAGAGAGGATGCCGTTCAGTACTTC. V is TRBV5-6 and J is TRBJ2-7; no clear D. The CDR3 consists of 13 residues. Germline lookup yields CDR1 SGHDT and CDR2 YYEEEE. The germline V and J ends were trimmed by 3 bases and 10 bases, with 17 bases remaining between them.

Only a few counts were recorded for this clonotype. The V gene is TRBV6-5, the J gene TRBJ2-5; D is unresolved. The CDR3 runs to 15 residues. The germline CDR1 and CDR2 sequences are MNHEY and SVGAGI. The V end lost 1 base, the J end lost 2 bases, and 11 bases lay between the germline ends. The CDR3 DNA reads TGTGCCAGCAGTTACTTTGCAGGTCTACAAGAGACCCAGTACTTC. This encodes CASSYFAGLQETQYF.

The sample holds a few counts of this clonotype. V is TRBV28 and J is TRBJ2-7; 9 nucleotides match TRBD1. The V segment lost 2 bases and the J segment 4 bases; nucleotides outside the gene matches: 6. Germline-derived CDR1 and CDR2 are MDHEN and SYDVKM. The CDR3 length is 15 residues. CDR3 amino acids: CASSLPKGQGYEQYF. In DNA, the CDR3 is TGTGCCAGCAGTTTACCGAAGGGACAGGGTTACGAGCAGTACTTC.

There are many counts of this clonotype. V usage is TRBV7-6 and J usage is TRBJ2-5; D gene uncertain. The CDR3 runs 12 residues. Germline assignment: CDR1 SGHVS and CDR2 FNYEAQ. V lost 1 base to trimming and J lost 5 bases, with 5 bases between them. DNA of the CDR3: TGTGCCAGCAGCTTAGAATCGGAGACCCAGTACTTC. As protein: CASSLESETQYF.

This chain joins TRBV7-2 and TRBJ2-4, with TRBD1 matching over 8 bases. CDR3 size: 17 residues. Germline V CDR1 and CDR2: SGHTA, FQGNSA. V dropped 5 bases and J dropped 8; count of bases not matched to a gene: 17. The CDR3 coding sequence is TGTGCCAGCAGCCAGGGGGCCAGCGGCCCTGCCGCGCACATTCAGTACTTC. Protein product: CASSQGASGPAAHIQYF.

This clonotype was counted between two and nine times. The CDR3 bases are TGTGCCAGCAGGAATGAAGGGCTAGCGGGGGTGGAGACCCAGTACTTC. Translating it yields CASRNEGLAGVETQYF. This chain joins TRBV6-5 and TRBJ2-5, with 10 bases identical to TRBD2. This CDR3 has 16 amino acids. Per the germline V gene, CDR1 is MNHEY and CDR2 is SVGAGI. The J segment lost 5 bases and the V segment lost 6 bases, leaving 12 bases of the junction unmatched.

The chain joins TRBV6-5 to TRBJ2-5; no clear D. Trimming shortened V by 2 bases and J by 7 bases, and 11 bases separated the two germline ends. CDR3 length: 13 residues. Germline loops: CDR1 MNHEY, CDR2 SVGAGI. The CDR3 region has the DNA TGTGCCAGCAGTTACGGTCCAGGTCGGACCCAGTACTTC. It encodes CASSYGPGRTQYF.

The chain uses TRBV7-2 and TRBJ2-2, with 7 bases aligning to TRBD1. Germline CDR1 reads SGHTA; CDR2 reads FQGNSA. The CDR3 contains 16 residues. Trimming removed 5 bases from V and 0 bases from J; junction bases left unmatched: 6. CDR3 residues: CASSPGTVTNTGELFF. The CDR3 DNA reads TGTGCCAGCAGCCCCGGGACAGTGACGAACACCGGGGAGCTGTTTTTT.

This clonotype turned up a few times. The rearrangement uses TRBV12-3 or TRBV12-4 and TRBJ2-4; 9 bases are a match to TRBD2. The CDR3 loop spans 13 amino acids. V lost 6 bases to trimming and J lost 9 bases; unmatched junction nucleotides: 6. The CDR3: CASRLAGPAIQYF. The CDR3 DNA sequence: TGTGCCAGCAGGCTAGCGGGGCCGGCCATTCAGTACTTC.

As for this clonotype: Likely a read error: the CDR3 ends without its conserved phenylalanine or tryptophan. This chain joins TRBV7-9 and TRBJ1-6; D unresolved. Germline CDR1 SEHNR, CDR2 FQNEAQ (reference sequence). The CDR3 loop spans 16 amino acids. V dropped 5 bases and J dropped 0 bases, with 11 bases sitting between them. The CDR3 bases are TGTGCCAGCAGCGGAGACGGCACCTCCTATAATTCACCCCTCCACTTA. Its translation: CASSGDGTSYNSPLHL.

This clonotype was picked up a small number of times. For the CDR3, the DNA is TGTGCCAGCAGCTTAGCTCACGACAGCTACGAGCAGTACTTC. It yields the protein CASSLAHDSYEQYF. The V gene is TRBV7-9, the J gene TRBJ2-7, with a weak D call TRBD1 (5 bases). The CDR3 is 14 residues long. V lost 0 bases, J lost 3 bases, and 9 bases lay in between. Germline V gives CDR1 SEHNR, CDR2 FQNEAQ (reference sequence). Variable domain in full (rest from reference TRBV7-9 and TRBJ2-7): DTGVSQNPRHKITKRGQNVTFRCDPISEHNRLYWYRQTLGQGPEFLTYFQNEAQLEKSRLLSDRFSAERPKGSFSTLEIQRTEQGDSAMYLCASSLAHDSYEQYFGPGTRLTVT.

This chain links TRBV29-1 with TRBJ2-7; 7 positions agree with TRBD1. V lost 3 bases to trimming and J lost 4 bases; unmatched junction nucleotides: 6. The CDR3 covers 13 residues. Germline assignment: CDR1 SQVTM and CDR2 ANQGSEA. Here the CDR3 DNA reads TGCAGCGTTGAGGGGCAGGGGGAATACGAGCAGTACTTC. Translated: CSVEGQGEYEQYF.

Ten or more counts support this clonotype. V is TRBV6-2 or TRBV6-3 and J is TRBJ2-7; TRBD2 is a possible D gene (6 bases). The CDR3 spans 14 residues. Trimming took off 8 bases at V and 5 bases at J, with 19 bases between the two ends. Germline CDR1 reads MNHEY; CDR2 reads SVGEGT. As DNA, the CDR3 is TGTGCCAGCGGGGACGGAGGGGCTGTCGACGAGCAGTACTTC. This translates into CASGDGGAVDEQYF.

The genes are TRBV29-1 and TRBJ2-7; 9 positions match TRBD1. V dropped 4 bases and J dropped 7; count of bases not matched to a gene: 8. The germline V gene encodes CDR1 SQVTM and CDR2 ANQGSEA. The CDR3 consists of 13 residues. The CDR3 sequence: CSVVDRGFNEQYF. The DNA for the CDR3 is TGCAGCGTTGTGGACAGGGGATTTAATGAGCAGTACTTC.

J is TRBJ2-3 and V is TRBV6-1, with TRBD1 matching over 8 bases. V lost 0 bases, J lost 11 bases, and 4 bases stayed unmatched. The CDR3 length is 13 residues. Germline V gene sequence: CDR1 MNHNS, CDR2 SASEGT. As DNA, the CDR3 is TGTGCCAGCAGTGAAGCAAGGACAGGGATGCAGTATTTT. Its translation: CASSEARTGMQYF.

This CDR3 is CAWSSGTGLSGANVLTF. The CDR3 nucleotides are TGTGCCTGGAGTTCCGGGACAGGGTTATCTGGGGCCAACGTCCTGACTTTC. The genes are TRBV30 and TRBJ2-6; 9 bases are shared with TRBD1. The CDR3 is made up of 17 amino acids. Germline loops: CDR1 GTSNPN, CDR2 SVGIG (reference sequence). V shed 2 bases, J shed 1 base, and the junction held 6 bases outside the gene matches.

This chain links TRBV4-3 with TRBJ2-2; no firm D call. V was cut by 0 bases and J by 9 bases, with 14 bases left in between. This CDR3 is 15 amino acids long. Germline CDR1 and CDR2: LGHNA and YSLEER. The CDR3 DNA sequence: TGCGCCAGCAGCCAAGAACCACTGGTCAAGAGGGAGCTGTTTTTT. Translated: CASSQEPLVKRELFF.

This rearrangement joins TRBV4-1 to TRBJ2-1, with TRBD1 matching over 11 bases. The J call may be wrong; the DNA end is better matched by TRBJ2-7. Germline V gene data show CDR1 as MGHRA and CDR2 as YSYEKL. The CDR3 contains 17 residues. Here the CDR3 DNA reads TGCGCCAGCAGCCAAGTTTGGGACAGGGGGGGCTACAATGAGCAGTACTTC. It encodes CASSQVWDRGGYNEQYF.

The chain couples TRBV19 to TRBJ1-5, with D uncertain. CDR1 LNHDA and CDR2 SQIVND come from the germline V gene (reference sequence). This CDR3 contains 15 residues. Trimming shortened V by 3 bases and J by 0 bases, and 9 bases separated the two germline ends. Here the CDR3 DNA reads TGTGCCAGTAGTATTCTAAGGGCTAGCAATCAGCCCCAGCATTTT. Translating it yields CASSILRASNQPQHF.

The gene calls are TRBV28 and TRBJ2-1, with 8 bases lining up with TRBD1. Per germline, CDR1 MDHEN and CDR2 SYDVKM. The CDR3 has 15 residues. Losses at the gene ends were 3 bases for V and 5 bases for J; bases not matched to a gene: 6. As DNA, the CDR3 is TGTGCCAGCAGTTTTCAGGGGGCTCGGAACAATGAGCAGTTCTTC. Translating gives CASSFQGARNNEQFF.

The V and J genes are TRBV5-6 and TRBJ2-4; 10 positions agree with TRBD1. Germline-derived CDR1 and CDR2 are SGHDT and YYEEEE. J lost 0 bases, V lost 1 base, and 4 bases had no gene match. This CDR3 comprises 17 residues. The CDR3 spells CASSLRGQGIAKNIQYF. The DNA for the CDR3 is TGTGCCAGCAGCTTGCGGGGACAGGGGATAGCCAAAAACATTCAGTACTTC. The whole variable domain, remainder taken from reference TRBV5-6 and TRBJ2-4, is DAGVTQSPTHLIKTRGQQVTLRCSPKSGHDTVSWYQQALGQGPQFIFQYYEEEERQRGNFPDRFSGHQFPNYSSELNVNALLLGDSALYLCASSLRGQGIAKNIQYFGAGTRLSVL.

The gene calls are TRBV4-2 and TRBJ2-3; 10 bases map to TRBD2. The germline gives CDR1 LGHNA, CDR2 YNFKEQ. This CDR3 comprises 16 residues. J gave up 5 bases and V 3 bases, and 8 bases lay outside the gene matches. In DNA form, the CDR3 reads TGTGCCAGCAGCCAGGGGAAGCGGGGGGGCCGAGATACGCAGTATTTT. Protein sequence: CASSQGKRGGRDTQYF.

This chain joins TRBV12-3 or TRBV12-4 and TRBJ1-5; TRBD1 agrees at 8 bases. The CDR3 is made up of 14 amino acids. Trimming at V came to 3 bases and at J to 9 bases, leaving 7 bases not matched to a gene. The CDR3 region is CASSLGQVARPQHF. The DNA for the CDR3 is TGTGCCAGCAGTTTGGGACAGGTCGCGCGGCCCCAGCATTTT.

This rearrangement joins TRBV27 to TRBJ1-5, with 10 bases fitting TRBD1. V shed 1 base, J shed 6 bases, and the junction held 6 bases outside the gene matches. The germline gives CDR1 MNHEY, CDR2 SMNVEV (reference sequence). There are 16 residues in the CDR3. The CDR3, as DNA: TGTGCCAGCAGTTTATTCGGGGACAGGGGAAGTCAGCCCCAGCATTTT. Its translation is CASSLFGDRGSQPQHF.

J is TRBJ2-5 and V is TRBV6-6, with TRBD1 matching 8 bases. V lost 5 bases, J lost 5 bases, and 7 bases stayed unmatched. The CDR3 length is 14 residues. CDR1 and CDR2 from the germline V gene are MNHNY and SVGAGI (reference sequence). This CDR3 reads CASSPSTGAETQYF. The CDR3 DNA reads as TGTGCCAGCAGTCCATCGACAGGGGCCGAGACCCAGTACTTC.

This rearrangement joins TRBV5-7 to TRBJ1-2, with D possibly being TRBD1 (5 bases). TRBV5-7 is an ORF; its function is uncertain. The CDR3 length is 19 residues. V was cut by 2 bases and J by 1 base, with 24 bases left in between. The CDR3 sequence is CASSFGAEETIECNYGYTF. CDR3 sequence (DNA): TGTGCCAGCAGCTTTGGGGCAGAGGAGACGATCGAGTGTAACTATGGCTACACCTTC.

This clonotype has more than one count but fewer than ten. This sequence joins TRBV28 and TRBJ2-3; D is perhaps TRBD2 (6 bases). The CDR3 extends over 15 amino acids. Germline V lookup: CDR1 MDHEN, CDR2 SYDVKM. The V and J ends lost 10 bases and 4 bases respectively, with 21 bases between them. The CDR3 bases are TGTGCCACCGGGACGGCTGCAGCGGGCGCAGATACGCAGTATTTT. Translating it yields CATGTAAAGADTQYF.

The CDR3 spells CASSPGQGSTSYNSPLHF. In DNA form, the CDR3 reads TGCGCCAGCAGCCCGGGACAGGGGTCCACCTCCTATAATTCACCCCTCCACTTT. The chain uses TRBV5-1 and TRBJ1-6; TRBD1 matches at 10 bases. This CDR3 is built from 18 residues. Trimming took 4 bases from V and 0 from J; bases not matched to a gene: 7. Germline CDR1 is SGHRS and CDR2 is YFSETQ. The full variable domain, with the rest looked up from reference TRBV5-1 and TRBJ1-6, is KAGVTQTPRYLIKTRGQQVTLSCSPISGHRSVSWYQQTPGQGLQFLFEYFSETQRNKGNFPGRFSGRQFSNSRSEMNVSTLELGDSALYLCASSPGQGSTSYNSPLHFGNGTRLTVT.

This clonotype has more than one count but fewer than ten. J is TRBJ1-1 and V is TRBV27; D might be TRBD1 (6 bases). V was trimmed by 5 bases and J by 3 bases, leaving 22 bases between them. CDR1 is MNHEY, CDR2 SMNVEV, per germline (reference sequence). The CDR3 loop spans 17 amino acids. CDR3 bases: TGTGCCAGCAGTCACGGTCACACACAGGGTATGGACACTGAAGCTTTCTTT. Protein: CASSHGHTQGMDTEAFF.